Listed below are T cell receptor beta chains from one sample, sequenced in a study of cytomegalovirus exposure and HLA in healthy donors. TCRdb's copy holds only in-frame clones and misses some; the assay was immunoSEQ multiplex PCR. The sample carries about 130,000 clones, around 72% recorded once. The sample was PBMCs. Every receptor here comes from a man in his late teens or twenties in good health and CMV-seropositive. Both conserved end residues are part of each CDR3. D genes are given only for firm matches. A row's size may be missing; if present it is once, few, many or a size class.

V gene	J gene	clone size	D gene	CDR3 DNA	CDR3 protein
TRBV7-9	TRBJ1-2	-	-	TGTGCCAGCAGCTATCTAAGACAGGTTGTCTATGGCTACACCTTC	CASSYLRQVVYGYTF
TRBV2	TRBJ2-7	-	TRBD2	TGTGCCGGGAGGAGGGGGCTAGCGGGAGAGTCTCTCTACGAGCAGTACTTC	CAGRRGLAGESLYEQYF
TRBV6-5	TRBJ1-5	few	-	TGTGCCAGCAGTGAACAAACAGGCAATCAGCCCCAGCATTTT	CASSEQTGNQPQHF
TRBV25-1	TRBJ1-4	-	-	TGTGCCAGCACAGACATACCGGGGGAAAAACTGTTTTTT	CASTDIPGEKLFF
TRBV5-6	TRBJ2-2	few	TRBD2	TGTGCCAGCAGCTTGGTAGCGGGAGGGCCCACCGGGGAGCTGTTTTTT	CASSLVAGGPTGELFF
TRBV28	TRBJ2-4	-	-	TGTGCCAGCAGGGACAGTGGTGGATCCAAAAACATTCAGTACTTC	CASRDSGGSKNIQYF
TRBV7-9	TRBJ2-6	-	TRBD1	TGTGCCAGCAGCTGGGGTGGGGCAGGGGGCCCCTCTGGGGCCAACGTCCTGACTTTC	CASSWGGAGGPSGANVLTF
TRBV29-1	TRBJ2-5	-	-	TGCAGCGTTGGGTTGCGGGGTCCAGAGACCCAGTACTTC	CSVGLRGPETQYF
TRBV5-1	TRBJ2-7	once	-	TGCGCCAGCAGCTTGTTCCCCGGGACTTACGAGCAGTACTTC	CASSLFPGTYEQYF
TRBV5-6	TRBJ2-6	-	TRBD1	TGTGCCAGCAGCTTGGCCGGAGACAGGGTAGACGTCCTGACTTTC	CASSLAGDRVDVLTF
TRBV28	TRBJ1-2	-	-	TGTGCCAGCAGTTTTCCCGGGACATATCCTAACTATGGCTACACCTTC	CASSFPGTYPNYGYTF
TRBV5-8	TRBJ2-2	once	TRBD1	TGTGCCAGCAGCCTGGACAGGGGAGGTGCCATCAGGGAGCTGTTTTTT	CASSLDRGGAIRELFF
TRBV28	TRBJ1-1	-	-	TGTGCCAGCAGTTTGACTCCCCATCCTGAAGCTTTCTTT	CASSLTPHPEAFF
TRBV6-4	TRBJ2-2	once	TRBD2	TGTGCCAGCAGTGTAAGAGCGGGGGTTAACACCGGGGAGCTGTTTTTT	CASSVRAGVNTGELFF
TRBV11-1	TRBJ2-7	few	-	TGTGCCAGCAGCTTTAGCTCCTACGAGCAGTACTTC	CASSFSSYEQYF
TRBV18	TRBJ2-1	-	-	TGTGCCAGCTCCCGGACTGTACCGAGCTCCTACAATGAGCAGTTCTTC	CASSRTVPSSYNEQFF
TRBV27	TRBJ1-5	-	TRBD1	TGTGCCAGCAGTCCCTGGACAGGGGGCCCCAATCAGCCCCAGCATTTT	CASSPWTGGPNQPQHF
TRBV1	TRBJ2-3	-	-	TGCACCAGCAGCCAAGATACCCACCTAACTAGCGGGAGCACAGATACGCAGTATTTT	CTSSQDTHLTSGSTDTQYF
TRBV28	TRBJ1-5	few	-	TGTGCCAGCAGTTTGACTGAGGGTGACCAGCCCCAGCATTTT	CASSLTEGDQPQHF
TRBV4-2	TRBJ2-7	-	-	TGTGCCAGCAGCCAAGATCTGTTGGCAGTCTCCGAGCAGTACTTC	CASSQDLLAVSEQYF
TRBV9	TRBJ2-1	once	-	TGTGCCAGCAGCGTAGGGGGCAGGGTGGGGTCGGATGAGCAGTTCTTC	CASSVGGRVGSDEQFF
TRBV5-4	TRBJ2-4	few	TRBD1	TGTGCCAGCAGCTGGGTGACAGGGGCCGCCAAAAACATTCAGTACTTC	CASSWVTGAAKNIQYF
TRBV5-4	TRBJ1-6	-	TRBD1	TGTGCCAGCAGCTTTCAGGGGGGTAATTCACCCCTCCACTTT	CASSFQGGNSPLHF
TRBV5-3	TRBJ2-7	-	TRBD2	TGTGCCAGAAGTTGGCCCGGGACTAGCGGGAGTGGTTCCTACGAGCAGTACTTC	CARSWPGTSGSGSYEQYF
TRBV2	TRBJ2-7	-	TRBD1	TGTGCCAGCAGTAGAATCGCCGGACAGGCTAGATACGAGCAGTACTTC	CASSRIAGQARYEQYF
TRBV28	TRBJ2-1	-	-	TGTGCCAGCAGTTTAGGTGGGACAATCGAGCAGTTCTTC	CASSLGGTIEQFF